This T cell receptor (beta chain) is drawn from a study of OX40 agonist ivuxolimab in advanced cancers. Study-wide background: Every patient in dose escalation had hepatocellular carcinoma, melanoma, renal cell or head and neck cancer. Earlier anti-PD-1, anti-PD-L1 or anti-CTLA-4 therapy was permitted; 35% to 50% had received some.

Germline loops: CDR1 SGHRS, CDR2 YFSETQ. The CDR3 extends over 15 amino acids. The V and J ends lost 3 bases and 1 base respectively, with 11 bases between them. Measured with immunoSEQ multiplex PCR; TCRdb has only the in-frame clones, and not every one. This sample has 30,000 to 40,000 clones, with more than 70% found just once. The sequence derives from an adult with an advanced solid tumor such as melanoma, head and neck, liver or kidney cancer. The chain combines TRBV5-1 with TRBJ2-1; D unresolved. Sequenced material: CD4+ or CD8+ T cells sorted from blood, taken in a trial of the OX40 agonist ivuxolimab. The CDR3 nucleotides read TGCGCCAGCAGCTACCAGGCGGAATCCTACAATGAGCAGTTCTTC. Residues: CASSYQAESYNEQFF.